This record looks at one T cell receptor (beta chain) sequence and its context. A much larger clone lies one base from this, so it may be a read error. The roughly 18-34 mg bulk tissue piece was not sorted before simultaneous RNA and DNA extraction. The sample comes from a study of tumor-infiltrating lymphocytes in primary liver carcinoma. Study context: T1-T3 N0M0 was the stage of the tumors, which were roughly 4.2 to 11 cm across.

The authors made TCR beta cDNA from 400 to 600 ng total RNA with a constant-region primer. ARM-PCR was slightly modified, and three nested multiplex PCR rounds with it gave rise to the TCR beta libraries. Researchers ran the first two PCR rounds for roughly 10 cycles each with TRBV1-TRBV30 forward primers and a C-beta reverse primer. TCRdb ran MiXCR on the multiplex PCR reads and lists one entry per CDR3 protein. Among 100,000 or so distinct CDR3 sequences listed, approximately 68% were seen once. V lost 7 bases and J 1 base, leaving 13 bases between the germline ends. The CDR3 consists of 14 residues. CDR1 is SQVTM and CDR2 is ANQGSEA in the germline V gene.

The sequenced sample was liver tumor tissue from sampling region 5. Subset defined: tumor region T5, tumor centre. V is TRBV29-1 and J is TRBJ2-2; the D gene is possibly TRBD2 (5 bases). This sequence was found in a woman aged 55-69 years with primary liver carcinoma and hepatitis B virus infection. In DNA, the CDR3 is TGCAGCGCCACGGGGTTAATGAACACCGGGGAGCTGTTTTTT. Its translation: CSATGLMNTGELFF.